This passage covers 14 T cell receptor beta chains from one sample sequenced in a study of Ad26.COV2.S vaccination and SARS-CoV-2 variants. Treatment denoted: roughly 19 received Ad26.COV2.S at low or high dose, single or two shots; a few received placebo; per-sample allocation not given. Samples analyzed were those drawn on day 63 after the first vaccine or placebo injection. Generated by immunoSEQ multiplex PCR, the TCRdb table keeps only in-frame clones and is missing some. The sample comprises about 350,000 clones, about 89% of which are singletons, and around 4.5% rests with the top ten. The sequencing here drew on peripheral blood, taken in a trial of Ad26.COV2.S vaccine versus placebo. The receptor set was obtained from a person between 18 and 65 years old who received the Ad26.COV2.S COVID-19 vaccine or a placebo.

The chain uses TRBV19 and TRBJ2-3; D gene ambiguous. The CDR3 length is 14 residues. Trimming pared 3 bases from V and 4 bases from J, leaving 11 bases between. CDR1 LNHDA and CDR2 SQIVND come from the germline V gene (reference sequence). The CDR3 DNA follows: TGTGCCAGTAGTATTGTGACGGGTTCAGATACGCAGTATTTT. Encoded protein: CASSIVTGSDTQYF.

The chain carries TRBV28 and TRBJ2-7; D is perhaps TRBD2 (6 bases). V lost 6 bases, J lost 6 bases, and 12 bases lay in between. The CDR3 loop spans 12 amino acids. CDR1 and CDR2 (germline): MDHEN, SYDVKM. CDR3 DNA: TGTGCCAGCAGGGGGGGAATTCGCGAGCAGTACTTC. Amino acids: CASRGGIREQYF.

The chain joins TRBV30 to TRBJ2-5; D is unclear. The CDR3 runs 13 residues. The germline CDR1 and CDR2 sequences are GTSNPN and SVGIG (reference sequence). V gave up 1 base and J gave up 1 base, with 7 bases separating them. The CDR3 DNA sequence: TGTGCCTGGAGTGGCTCAGGCCAAGAGACCCAGTACTTC. This translates into CAWSGSGQETQYF.

The chain uses TRBV6-2 or TRBV6-3 and TRBJ1-6, with 8 bases matching TRBD1. The CDR3 has 15 amino acids. Germline V gene lookup returns CDR1 MNHEY and CDR2 SVGEGT. V shed 2 bases and J 7 bases; nucleotides not matched to a gene: 4. CDR3 coding DNA: TGTGCCAGCAGTTACAACGGACAGGGCAATTCACCCCTCCACTTT. Its protein product is CASSYNGQGNSPLHF.

V gene TRBV27 combines with J gene TRBJ2-1; D might be TRBD1 (7 bases). Looked up from germline, CDR1 is MNHEY and CDR2 is SMNVEV (reference sequence). The CDR3 length is 15 residues. V dropped 5 bases and J dropped 8 bases, with 19 bases sitting between them. The CDR3 nucleotides read TGTGCCAGCAGTCAAAACAGGGGAAGGGGGGATGAGCAGTTCTTC. Amino acids: CASSQNRGRGDEQFF.

The V call is TRBV11-3, the J call TRBJ2-2, with no clear D. CDR1 and CDR2 from the germline V gene are SGHNT and YENEEA. CDR3 length equals 17 residues. With 0 bases removed from V and 5 bases from J, the gap between germline ends came to 16 bases. Here the CDR3 reads CASSLDRLSRWTGELFF. The CDR3 nucleotides read TGTGCCAGCAGCTTAGATCGGCTGTCCCGGTGGACCGGGGAGCTGTTTTTT.

The rearrangement uses TRBV28 and TRBJ2-1; D ambiguous. The CDR3 contains 13 residues. V was clipped by 5 bases and J by 8 bases, with 13 bases between them. Germline V gene lookup returns CDR1 MDHEN and CDR2 SYDVKM. The DNA of the CDR3 is TGTGCCAGCAGTCCTTTTAGAGGCGATGAGCAGTTCTTC. The encoded protein is CASSPFRGDEQFF.

V gene TRBV4-3 combines with J gene TRBJ2-7; D is uncertain. Germline CDR1 is LGHNA and CDR2 is YSLEER. The CDR3 contains 13 residues. Deletions cut 0 bases from V and 7 bases from J, with 10 bases between. The CDR3 DNA follows: TGCGCCAGCAGCCAAGAGAGACTCGGAGAGCAGTACTTC. Its translation: CASSQERLGEQYF.

The gene calls are TRBV3-1 (or the pseudogene TRBV3-2) and TRBJ2-5; weak D call: TRBD2 (6 bases). The CDR3 extends over 15 amino acids. Germline loops: CDR1 LGHDT, CDR2 YNNKEL (reference sequence). V lost 3 bases to trimming and J lost 4 bases, with 15 bases between them. The CDR3 sequence is CASSHLTTAGETQYF. The CDR3 DNA is TGTGCCAGCAGCCACCTTACGACAGCGGGAGAGACCCAGTACTTC.

CDR3 in amino acids: CSVLGSPSYEQYF. The CDR3 region has the DNA TGCAGCGTTCTTGGGAGCCCCTCCTACGAGCAGTACTTC. V and J are TRBV29-1 and TRBJ2-7; D is perhaps TRBD2 (5 bases). CDR1 is SQVTM, CDR2 ANQGSEA, per germline. This CDR3 is 13 amino acids long. V gave up 5 bases and J gave up 0 bases, with 11 bases separating them.

The J gene is TRBJ1-2, the V gene TRBV7-9, with 8 bases lining up with TRBD1. The CDR3 has 15 amino acids. Germline-derived CDR1 and CDR2 are SEHNR and FQNEAQ (reference sequence). J gave up 3 bases and V 3 bases, and 6 bases lay outside the gene matches. As DNA, the CDR3 is TGTGCCAGCAGCTTTGACAGGGGTTATGACTATGGCTACACCTTC. Amino acids: CASSFDRGYDYGYTF.

The chain is built from TRBV5-6 and TRBJ2-1, with a tentative D call TRBD1 (6 bases). The germline V gene encodes CDR1 SGHDT and CDR2 YYEEEE. Trimming pared 4 bases from V and 9 bases from J, leaving 11 bases between. The CDR3 spans 12 residues. DNA of the CDR3: TGTGCCAGCAGCCCAGGGGTGGGTGAGCAGTTCTTC. As protein: CASSPGVGEQFF.

CDR3 loop: CASSQDLGPPGNTIYF. The CDR3, as DNA: TGTGCCAGCAGCCAAGATTTGGGGCCTCCTGGAAACACCATATATTTT. V and J are TRBV4-2 and TRBJ1-3; a weak D match, TRBD1 (5 bases). Germline V lookup: CDR1 LGHNA, CDR2 YNFKEQ. The V and J ends lost 0 bases and 2 bases respectively, with 11 bases between them. The CDR3 has 16 residues.

The J gene is TRBJ1-3, the V gene TRBV6-5; the D is unclear. CDR3 length: 15 amino acids. Germline V lookup: CDR1 MNHEY, CDR2 SVGAGI. V gave up 4 bases and J gave up 2 bases, with 12 bases separating them. CDR3 coding DNA: TGTGCCAGCAGTTCAAATACAGTGGCTGGAAACACCATATATTTT. The encoded protein is CASSSNTVAGNTIYF.